These 18 T cell receptor beta chains were sequenced from one sample in a study of glioma-infiltrating T cells. The iRepertoire nested amplicon-rescue multiplex PCR amplified TCR alpha and beta CDR3s from RNA. TCRdb reprocessed the multiplex PCR reads via MiXCR and lists one record per CDR3 protein. The sample has tens of thousands of distinct CDR3 sequences; around 42% are singletons. The sample was glioma tissue, nonneoplastic brain tissue, or PBMCs (not recorded which). The receptors come from a human donor with low-grade glioma or glioblastoma, undergoing nonglioma brain surgery, or in good health (not recorded which).

The sample holds one count of this clonotype. This may arise from a read error, as a much more abundant clone is one base away. V gene TRBV10-3 combines with J gene TRBJ1-5; a weak D match, TRBD1 (5 bases). CDR1 and CDR2 (germline): ENHRY, SYGVKD. The ends were cut back, 5 bases at V and 3 bases at J, with 14 bases in the middle. This CDR3 contains 15 residues. In DNA form, the CDR3 reads TGTGCCATCAGTCGGGACTCACCCCCCAATCAGCCCCAGCATTTT. The encoded protein is CAISRDSPPNQPQHF.

This clonotype showed up many times. The chain couples TRBV12-3 or TRBV12-4 to TRBJ1-4, with D unclear. V was cut by 6 bases and J by 6 bases, with 23 bases left in between. The CDR3 extends over 17 amino acids. Here the CDR3 reads CASSLFFGVGLHEKLFF. The CDR3 region has the DNA TGTGCCAGCAGCCTCTTTTTTGGGGTCGGGCTCCATGAAAAACTGTTTTTT.

Concerning this clonotype itself: A junction boundary mismatches the germline segment, possibly from a read error. CDR3 nucleotide sequence: TGTGCCGGCAGACCGGGACTAGCGGACACAGATGCGCAGTATTTT. Its protein is CAGRPGLADTDAQYF. The gene calls are TRBV6-2 or TRBV6-3 and TRBJ2-3; 11 bases are a match to TRBD2. The germline gives CDR1 MNHEY, CDR2 SVGEGT. The CDR3 totals 15 residues.

This clonotype was recorded many times. The CDR3 region is CASSEWGVTYEQYF. The CDR3 coding sequence is TGCGCCAGCAGTGAGTGGGGGGTGACATACGAGCAGTACTTC. V and J are TRBV10-2 and TRBJ2-7, with D perhaps TRBD2 (6 bases). This CDR3 is 14 amino acids long. Looked up from germline, CDR1 is WSHSY and CDR2 is SAAADI. V was trimmed by 1 base and J by 4 bases, leaving 11 bases between them.

To note about this clonotype: Sequence at one end of the junction differs from germline and may be a read error. The chain links TRBV4-1 to TRBJ2-1, with D perhaps matching TRBD2 (6 bases). The CDR3 runs to 14 residues. Germline V gives CDR1 MGHRA, CDR2 YSYEKL. The CDR3 DNA sequence: TGCGCCATCAGCCAAGAGGGAGGATCGGATGAGCAGTTCTTC. Translated: CAISQEGGSDEQFF.

This clonotype was seen at least ten times. The chain combines TRBV3-1 with TRBJ2-5; D is unresolved. This CDR3 comprises 13 residues. The germline V gene encodes CDR1 LGHDT and CDR2 YNNKEL (reference sequence). The ends were cut back, 0 bases at V and 7 bases at J, with 9 bases in the middle. Here the CDR3 DNA reads TGTGCCAGCAGCCAAGACCTAGTAGGGACCCAGTACTTC. This translates into CASSQDLVGTQYF.

This clonotype was picked up a small number of times. A read error may be the cause here, since a much bigger clone is one base away. The rearrangement joins TRBV4-1 to TRBJ2-1; 9 bases map to TRBD2. The V segment lost 0 bases and the J segment 9 bases; nucleotides outside the gene matches: 12. This CDR3 contains 17 residues. Germline-derived CDR1 and CDR2 are MGHRA and YSYEKL. CDR3 residues: CASSQDAGGYGNSEQFF. The CDR3, as DNA: TGCGCCAGCAGCCAAGACGCGGGAGGGTACGGGAACAGTGAGCAGTTCTTC.

In this sample, this clonotype turned up many times. CDR3 amino acids: CASSLNERSSTDTQYF. The CDR3 DNA sequence: TGTGCCAGCAGCTTAAATGAGCGGTCTAGCACAGATACGCAGTATTTT. This chain joins TRBV7-3 and TRBJ2-3, with D possibly being TRBD2 (5 bases). In germline, CDR1 is SGHTA, CDR2 FQGTGA. The ends were cut back, 1 base at V and 0 bases at J, with 11 bases in the middle. This CDR3 comprises 16 residues. Full variable domain (remainder filled in from reference TRBV7-3 and TRBJ2-3): GAGVSQTPSNKVTEKGKYVELRCDPISGHTALYWYRQSLGQGPEFLIYFQGTGAADDSGLPNDRFFAVRPEGSVSTLKIQRTERGDSAVYLCASSLNERSSTDTQYFGPGTRLTVL.

The count of this clonotype is one. Sequence at one end of the junction differs from germline and may be a read error. The rearrangement uses TRBV14 and TRBJ1-1; maybe TRBD1 (6 bases). Germline values: CDR1 SGHDN, CDR2 FVKESK. The CDR3 has 17 residues. The CDR3 bases are TGTGCCAGCAGCCGTCGCAACAGGGTTGGTGTATGTCCTGAAGCCTTCTTT. Its translation: CASSRRNRVGVCPEAFF.

The sample holds one count of this clonotype. A read error may explain this, as a much larger clone is one base away. The chain carries TRBV29-1 and TRBJ1-2; D uncertain. The CDR3 is made up of 11 amino acids. V lost 6 bases to trimming and J lost 0 bases, with 5 bases between them. The germline gives CDR1 SQVTM, CDR2 ANQGSEA. The CDR3 sequence: CSVVANYGYTF. The CDR3 DNA reads as TGCAGCGTCGTGGCTAACTATGGCTACACCTTC.

With respect to this clonotype: One end of the junction is discordant with germline, which a read error may explain. J is TRBJ2-1 and V is TRBV7-2; tentative D call: TRBD2 (6 bases). Germline V gene data show CDR1 as SGHTA and CDR2 as FQGNSA. The CDR3 has 13 residues. The CDR3: CASSLVRGNEQFF. The CDR3 region has the DNA TGTGCCAGTAGCTTAGTACGGGGGAATGAGCAGTTCTTC.

The J gene is TRBJ1-6, the V gene TRBV27; perhaps TRBD1 as D (6 bases). Trimming stripped 5 bases from V and 7 bases from J, with 15 bases between. Per germline, CDR1 MNHEY and CDR2 SMNVEV (reference sequence). The CDR3 sequence is 15 residues long. The CDR3 sequence: CASSPPRGANSPLHF. The DNA for the CDR3 is TGTGCCAGCAGTCCGCCTCGGGGGGCCAATTCACCCCTCCACTTT.

This clonotype was seen ten or more times. The chain has TRBV28 and TRBJ2-3, with TRBD2 identical over 9 bases. CDR3 size: 16 residues. V shed 6 bases and J 6 bases; nucleotides not matched to a gene: 13. In germline, CDR1 is MDHEN, CDR2 SYDVKM. Here the CDR3 DNA reads TGTGCCAGCAGCCCTCAAAAAGCGGGGGGCTGGGATACGCAGTATTTT. Encoded protein: CASSPQKAGGWDTQYF.

About this clonotype itself: A read error is possible here, since a much larger clone lies one base away. The chain combines TRBV18 with TRBJ2-1; D is undetermined. Germline values: CDR1 KGHSH, CDR2 LQKENI. The CDR3 contains 14 residues. The DNA of the CDR3 is TGTGCCAGCTCACCACTAGCACAGACGAATGAGCAGCTCTTC. It codes for CASSPLAQTNEQLF.

This clonotype was seen many times. The chain has TRBV29-1 and TRBJ1-2; 7 bases are shared with TRBD1. This CDR3 has 12 residues. Germline CDR1 SQVTM, CDR2 ANQGSEA. The V segment lost 6 bases and the J segment 6 bases; nucleotides outside the gene matches: 7. CDR3 coding DNA: TGCAGCGTGGCACGTCAGGGGGATGGCTACACCTTC. Protein product: CSVARQGDGYTF.

This clonotype came up many times. The V call is TRBV20-1, the J call TRBJ1-2, with TRBD1 matching 7 bases. CDR1 is DFQATT, CDR2 SNEGSKA, per germline (reference sequence). Trimming at V came to 4 bases and at J to 4 bases, leaving 12 bases not matched to a gene. This CDR3 has 15 residues. CDR3 in amino acids: CSATKTGSNSYGYTF. The CDR3, as DNA: TGCAGTGCTACTAAGACAGGGTCGAATAGCTATGGCTACACCTTC.

Turning to this clonotype: Relative to the germline gene, one junction end is altered; a read error may explain this. The J gene is TRBJ2-1, the V gene TRBV7-2; D is undetermined. This CDR3 is 16 amino acids long. CDR1 is SGHTA, CDR2 FQGNSA, per germline. This CDR3 is CASSYSLDATYNEQFF. The CDR3, as DNA: TGTGCAAGCAGTTATTCCCTGGACGCTACCTACAATGAGCAGTTCTTC.

V is TRBV9 and J is TRBJ2-1; 11 bases are a match to TRBD2. Germline lookup yields CDR1 SGDLS and CDR2 YYNGEE. Trimming at V came to 0 bases and at J to 10 bases, leaving 9 bases not matched to a gene. The CDR3 covers 16 residues. CDR3 DNA sequence: TGTGCCAGCAGCGTAGGGCCCACTAGCGGGGGAAGGGAGCAGTTCTTC. It translates to CASSVGPTSGGREQFF. Full variable domain (missing parts from reference TRBV9 and TRBJ2-1): DSGVTQTPKHLITATGQRVTLRCSPRSGDLSVYWYQQSLDQGLQFLIQYYNGEERAKGNILERFSAQQFPDLHSELNLSSLELGDSALYFCASSVGPTSGGREQFFGPGTRLTVL.